What follows are 30 T cell receptor beta chains derived from one specimen sequenced in a study of blood T cell repertoires in COVID-19. Clones were read by immunoSEQ multiplex PCR, and TCRdb kept only the in-frame ones, dropping some. The sample holds roughly 240,000 clones, approximately 90% seen once. What was sequenced was PBMCs or T cells enriched from blood (not recorded which). The origin of the receptors is a woman aged 30 to 39 with acute COVID-19.

This sequence joins TRBV11-3 and TRBJ1-3; tentatively, D is TRBD1 (5 bases). Trimming pared 3 bases from V and 0 bases from J, leaving 9 bases between. The germline CDR1 and CDR2 sequences are SGHNT and YENEEA. The CDR3 contains 15 residues. CDR3 in amino acids: CASSLGGPSGNTIYF. The CDR3 DNA reads TGTGCCAGCAGCTTGGGGGGTCCCTCTGGAAACACCATATATTTT.

The V and J genes are TRBV19 and TRBJ1-5; possibly TRBD1 for D (6 bases). This CDR3 has 13 amino acids. The V gene's germline CDR1 is LNHDA and CDR2 SQIVND (reference sequence). Trimming stripped 5 bases from V and 6 bases from J, with 11 bases between. The CDR3 here is CASSEQGGQPQHF. CDR3 DNA: TGTGCCAGTAGTGAACAGGGTGGTCAGCCCCAGCATTTT.

This rearrangement joins TRBV7-2 to TRBJ2-1, with 12 bases that match TRBD2. Germline-derived CDR1 and CDR2 are SGHTA and FQGNSA. This CDR3 has 15 amino acids. V lost 2 bases and J lost 10; bases outside the gene matches: 6. In nucleotides, the CDR3 is TGTGCCAGCAGCTTACTAGCGGGGGGGACCTCAGAGCAGTTCTTC. Translated: CASSLLAGGTSEQFF.

V and J are TRBV13 and TRBJ2-3, with a tentative D call TRBD2 (6 bases). With 2 bases removed from V and 4 bases from J, the gap between germline ends came to 13 bases. CDR3 length equals 15 residues. Germline CDR1 reads PRHDT; CDR2 reads FYEKMQ (reference sequence). The CDR3 spells CASSLSASEADTQYF. In nucleotides, the CDR3 is TGTGCCAGCAGCTTATCAGCTAGCGAGGCAGATACGCAGTATTTT. The variable domain in full, with the rest retrieved from reference TRBV13 and TRBJ2-3, is AAGVIQSPRHLIKEKRETATLKCYPIPRHDTVYWYQQGPGQDPQFLISFYEKMQSDKGSIPDRFSAQQFSDYHSELNMSSLELGDSALYFCASSLSASEADTQYFGPGTRLTVL.

The V call is TRBV6-6, the J call TRBJ1-5; the D is unclear. The CDR3 is 12 amino acids. V lost 6 bases and J lost 7, with 10 bases in between. Germline V gene lookup returns CDR1 MNHNY and CDR2 SVGAGI (reference sequence). The CDR3 DNA is TGTGCCAGCAGCTCCGGGGAGCAGCCCCAGCATTTT. Translated, it gives CASSSGEQPQHF.

The chain uses TRBV10-3 and TRBJ2-1, with 9 bases fitting TRBD2. CDR3 length: 15 residues. Trimming took 4 bases from V and 6 from J; bases not matched to a gene: 7. Germline loops: CDR1 ENHRY, CDR2 SYGVKD. The chain's CDR3 is CAISGGTSLGNEQFF. The CDR3 nucleotides are TGTGCCATCAGTGGGGGGACTAGCTTGGGCAATGAGCAGTTCTTC.

The rearrangement links TRBV2 to TRBJ2-1; D perhaps matches TRBD1 (5 bases). Germline values: CDR1 SNHLY, CDR2 FYNNEI. Deletions cut 6 bases from V and 5 bases from J, with 11 bases between. The CDR3 has 13 residues. CDR3 residues: CASRYRQNNEQFF. CDR3 DNA sequence: TGTGCCAGCAGATATCGACAGAACAATGAGCAGTTCTTC.

V usage is TRBV5-4 and J usage is TRBJ2-1; 7 nucleotides match TRBD2. Germline V CDR1 and CDR2: SGHNT, YYREEE (reference sequence). Trimming took 0 bases from V and 0 from J; bases not matched to a gene: 3. The CDR3 loop spans 16 amino acids. The CDR3 loop is CASSLGLAGSYNEQFF. As DNA, the CDR3 is TGTGCCAGCAGCTTGGGTTTAGCGGGCTCCTACAATGAGCAGTTCTTC. Filled out from reference TRBV5-4 and TRBJ2-1, the complete variable domain reads ETGVTQSPTHLIKTRGQQVTLRCSSQSGHNTVSWYQQALGQGPQFIFQYYREEENGRGNFPPRFSGLQFPNYSSELNVNALELDDSALYLCASSLGLAGSYNEQFFGPGTRLTVL.

The chain couples TRBV5-1 to TRBJ1-6; D gene ambiguous. In germline, CDR1 is SGHRS, CDR2 YFSETQ. The germline V and J ends were trimmed by 7 bases and 5 bases, with 16 bases remaining between them. There are 15 residues in the CDR3. CDR3 region: CASRRVELNNSPLHF. The CDR3 nucleotides read TGCGCCAGCCGGCGGGTGGAGCTGAATAATTCACCCCTCCACTTT.

This chain links TRBV4-1 with TRBJ2-7; 9 positions agree with TRBD2. V lost 3 bases and J lost 2; bases outside the gene matches: 5. Looked up from germline, CDR1 is MGHRA and CDR2 is YSYEKL. CDR3 size: 15 residues. CDR3 amino acids: CASSQGLAGTYEQYF. For the CDR3, the DNA is TGCGCCAGCAGCCAGGGGCTAGCGGGGACCTACGAGCAGTACTTC.

This chain uses TRBV7-8 with TRBJ1-2; a possible D gene is TRBD1 (5 bases). This CDR3 region has 14 residues. Germline V gene sequence: CDR1 SGHVS, CDR2 FQNEAQ. V dropped 1 base and J dropped 7 bases, with 13 bases sitting between them. CDR3 nucleotide sequence: TGTGCCAGCAGCTTAGGGCCCCATAGGGGTGGCTACACCTTC. It codes for CASSLGPHRGGYTF.

This rearrangement joins TRBV7-8 to TRBJ1-4; D perhaps matches TRBD1 (5 bases). The CDR3 length is 18 residues. Germline loops: CDR1 SGHVS, CDR2 FQNEAQ. The V gene lost 3 bases and the J gene lost 7 bases, with 24 bases spanning the gap. CDR3 coding DNA: TGTGCCAGCAGCTTCCGCGGGGAGTCCCGAGAGGGGACTGAAAAACTGTTTTTT. Translated: CASSFRGESREGTEKLFF.

This clone was found a few times. The genes are TRBV7-9 and TRBJ1-2; 8 bases agree with TRBD1. The CDR3 covers 18 residues. CDR1 and CDR2 (germline): SEHNR, FQNEAQ (reference sequence). The ends lost 3 bases at V and 6 bases at J; junction bases unmatched: 18. The CDR3 DNA is TGTGCCAGCAGCTTGACAACAGGGGGTTATTCAACACTGGATGGCTACACCTTC. This gives the protein CASSLTTGGYSTLDGYTF.

A note on this clone: The sample has other DNA sequences that encode this CDR3 too. CDR3 bases: TGTGCCAGCAGCTTAGGACAGGGAAACTATGGCTACACCTTC. It specifies CASSLGQGNYGYTF. The gene calls are TRBV13 and TRBJ1-2; D is perhaps TRBD1 (6 bases). Germline CDR1 PRHDT, CDR2 FYEKMQ (reference sequence). There are 14 residues in the CDR3. Trimming removed 0 bases from V and 2 bases from J, with 7 bases in between. The complete variable domain, with remaining parts taken from reference TRBV13 and TRBJ1-2, reads AAGVIQSPRHLIKEKRETATLKCYPIPRHDTVYWYQQGPGQDPQFLISFYEKMQSDKGSIPDRFSAQQFSDYHSELNMSSLELGDSALYFCASSLGQGNYGYTFGSGTRLTVV.

The rearrangement uses TRBV11-2 and TRBJ2-5; TRBD1 matches 7 bases. Germline CDR1 reads SGHAT; CDR2 reads FQNNGV. The junction had 12 bases not matched to a gene; V was cut back by 6 bases and J by 2 bases. The CDR3 contains 16 residues. CDR3 in amino acids: CASRGIVRGLQETQYF. CDR3 DNA: TGTGCCAGCAGAGGGATCGTGAGGGGGCTACAAGAGACCCAGTACTTC.

V is TRBV24-1 and J is TRBJ2-2, with D perhaps TRBD1 (5 bases). Trimming pared 7 bases from V and 4 bases from J, leaving 9 bases between. Germline V gives CDR1 KGHDR, CDR2 SFDVKD. There are 13 residues in the CDR3. This chain's CDR3 is CATRDTGTGELFF. DNA for the CDR3: TGTGCCACCAGGGACACGGGCACCGGGGAGCTGTTTTTT.

The chain links TRBV18 to TRBJ1-1, with 8 positions matching TRBD1. After removal of 5 bases from V and 3 bases from J, the junction contained 11 bases not matched to a gene. Germline V lookup: CDR1 KGHSH, CDR2 LQKENI. The CDR3 loop spans 16 amino acids. The CDR3 nucleotides read TGTGCCAGCTCAGTTCAGACAGGGGTAATTCACACTGAAGCTTTCTTT. It codes for CASSVQTGVIHTEAFF. Full variable domain (missing parts from reference TRBV18 and TRBJ1-1): NAGVMQNPRHLVRRRGQEARLRCSPMKGHSHVYWYRQLPEEGLKFMVYLQKENIIDESGMPKERFSAEFPKEGPSILRIQQVVRGDSAAYFCASSVQTGVIHTEAFFGQGTRLTVV.

V is TRBV7-9 and J is TRBJ1-3; TRBD1 might be the D (5 bases). The CDR3 spans 15 residues. Germline V lookup: CDR1 SEHNR, CDR2 FQNEAQ (reference sequence). V lost 3 bases, J lost 0 bases, and 9 bases lay in between. CDR3 sequence: CASSLGGYSGNTIYF. CDR3 in DNA: TGTGCCAGCAGCTTGGGGGGATACTCTGGAAACACCATATATTTT. The full variable domain, its missing parts supplied by reference TRBV7-9 and TRBJ1-3, is DTGVSQNPRHKITKRGQNVTFRCDPISEHNRLYWYRQTLGQGPEFLTYFQNEAQLEKSRLLSDRFSAERPKGSFSTLEIQRTEQGDSAMYLCASSLGGYSGNTIYFGEGSWLTVV.

CDR3 bases: TGTGCCAGCAGCTTCACAGGGGTTTCCCTCGAGCAGTACTTC. Amino acid sequence: CASSFTGVSLEQYF. The chain is built from TRBV7-9 and TRBJ2-7; 7 bases agree with TRBD1. The CDR3 is made up of 14 amino acids. Per germline, CDR1 SEHNR and CDR2 FQNEAQ (reference sequence). The V and J ends lost 3 bases and 6 bases, in that order; junction bases with no gene match: 8.

This chain joins TRBV6-5 and TRBJ1-3; D remains unclear. V shed 8 bases and J shed 0 bases, with 14 bases lying between them. This CDR3 contains 15 residues. Germline CDR1 is MNHEY and CDR2 is SVGAGI. CDR3 protein: CASAEGAVSGNTIYF. The CDR3 region has the DNA TGTGCCAGCGCGGAGGGAGCCGTCTCTGGAAACACCATATATTTT.

The chain links TRBV5-4 to TRBJ1-2; D call uncertain. From germline, CDR1 is SGHNT and CDR2 YYREEE (reference sequence). Deletions cut 6 bases from V and 4 bases from J, with 13 bases between. The CDR3 length is 13 residues. CDR3 DNA: TGTGCCAGCATGAGAACGGGTTTCTATGGCTACACCTTC. Its protein is CASMRTGFYGYTF. Complete variable domain (other parts from reference TRBV5-4 and TRBJ1-2): ETGVTQSPTHLIKTRGQQVTLRCSSQSGHNTVSWYQQALGQGPQFIFQYYREEENGRGNFPPRFSGLQFPNYSSELNVNALELDDSALYLCASMRTGFYGYTFGSGTRLTVV.

The chain uses TRBV7-2 and TRBJ1-5; no clear D gene. The CDR3 spans 15 residues. Trimming stripped 2 bases from V and 6 bases from J, with 14 bases between. Germline assignment: CDR1 SGHTA and CDR2 FQGNSA. The CDR3 coding sequence is TGTGCCAGCAGCTTAACGTTAGCGGAGCCTCAGCCCCAGCATTTT. Residues: CASSLTLAEPQPQHF.

CDR3 loop: CAISESRGGSGYTF. The CDR3, as DNA: TGTGCCATCAGTGAGTCAAGGGGGGGAAGTGGCTACACCTTC. The chain combines TRBV10-3 with TRBJ1-2; TRBD1 might be the D (6 bases). V was cut by 0 bases and J by 7 bases, with 12 bases left in between. The germline CDR1 and CDR2 sequences are ENHRY and SYGVKD. The CDR3 runs 14 residues.

The chain has TRBV7-2 and TRBJ1-2, with 9 bases identical to TRBD1. The CDR3 length is 15 residues. Germline CDR1 SGHTA, CDR2 FQGNSA. J lost 4 bases, V lost 2 bases, and 5 bases had no gene match. Here the CDR3 DNA reads TGTGCCAGCAGCTTATGGGACAGGGAGGGCTATGGCTACACCTTC. Translated, it gives CASSLWDREGYGYTF.

The rearrangement links TRBV7-2 to TRBJ1-3; 7 bases match TRBD1. V shed 1 base, J shed 0 bases, and the junction held 0 bases outside the gene matches. The germline gives CDR1 SGHTA, CDR2 FQGNSA. This CDR3 has 15 amino acids. The DNA for the CDR3 is TGTGCCAGCAGCTTAGAGGGGGCCTCTGGAAACACCATATATTTT. Its protein product is CASSLEGASGNTIYF.

The rearrangement uses TRBV18 and TRBJ1-2; 9 nucleotides agree with TRBD1. J gave up 7 bases and V 6 bases, and 6 bases lay outside the gene matches. This CDR3 is built from 13 residues. Germline V gives CDR1 KGHSH, CDR2 LQKENI. The CDR3 region has the DNA TGTGCCAGCTCGCCGCCGGGACAGGGTGGCTACACCTTC. Amino acids: CASSPPGQGGYTF.

The chain joins TRBV19 to TRBJ1-2, with unresolved D. This CDR3 comprises 15 residues. CDR1 and CDR2 (germline): LNHDA, SQIVND (reference sequence). V dropped 1 base and J dropped 0 bases, with 9 bases sitting between them. The CDR3 nucleotides are TGTGCCAGTAGTATAGTGGGAGCTACTAACTATGGCTACACCTTC. Translation: CASSIVGATNYGYTF.

The J gene is TRBJ2-5, the V gene TRBV12-3 or TRBV12-4; unclear D gene. This CDR3 is built from 11 residues. Trimming took 6 bases from V and 1 from J, leaving 3 bases between them. The CDR3: CASSIQETQYF. In nucleotides, the CDR3 is TGTGCCAGCAGCATCCAAGAGACCCAGTACTTC.

V usage is TRBV18 and J usage is TRBJ1-1; D unresolved. Germline CDR1 reads KGHSH; CDR2 reads LQKENI. Trimming removed 3 bases from V and 3 bases from J, with 8 bases in between. The CDR3 spans 13 residues. CDR3 loop: CASSPTEDTEAFF. The CDR3 DNA sequence: TGTGCCAGCTCACCGACTGAGGACACTGAAGCTTTCTTT.

The genes are TRBV5-1 and TRBJ2-5; tentatively, D is TRBD1 (6 bases). With 3 bases removed from V and 5 bases from J, the gap between germline ends came to 11 bases. The CDR3 has 13 amino acids. Germline CDR1 reads SGHRS; CDR2 reads YFSETQ. The DNA for the CDR3 is TGCGCCAGCAGCTCTGGGGGCCAGGAGACCCAGTACTTC. It encodes CASSSGGQETQYF.